This T cell receptor (beta chain) was captured by sequencing in a study of T cell responses to AZD1222 COVID-19 vaccine. Broader study findings: Researchers took repertoire samples only after the peak T cell response had come. With two AZD1222 doses given, Spike-specific TCR breadth and depth both rose. Baseline testing showed seropositivity in only six or seven AZD1222 recipients. There were mostly white British donors and more females than males, and clonal diversity was possibly underestimated.

Turning to this clone: Antigen unknown.

The data were produced by immunoSEQ multiplex PCR, yet TCRdb's version contains in-frame clones alone and is incomplete. The table records around 26,000 clones, over 75% of them present only once. The CDR3 is 13 amino acids. V was clipped by 6 bases and J by 4 bases, with 12 bases between them. Germline CDR1 reads MNHEY; CDR2 reads SVGAGI. This chain joins TRBV6-5 and TRBJ1-2; D unclear. Sequencing was performed on peripheral blood, taken 28 days after the second AZD1222 dose. This receptor was identified in an adult who received the AZD1222 COVID-19 vaccine. In DNA form, the CDR3 reads TGTGCCAGCAGCAGATCGAGGCCCTATGGCTACACCTTC. Protein sequence: CASSRSRPYGYTF.